This TCR beta chain was identified during a study of T cells in Graves' hyperthyroidism and ophthalmopathy. Overall study findings and caveats: Blood also showed most of the thyroid clonotypes that were expanded above 0.001. The authors' 13 V-J model separated ophthalmopathy from stable hyperthyroidism.

Diagnoses rested on clinical symptoms, serum thyroxine and TRAb, thyroid ultrasound and orbital computed tomography. Amplified regions were TCR beta CDR3 sequences from RNA transcripts. When the TCR CDR3 underwent first-round RT-PCR, the HTBI primer set was used. Via MiXCR, TCRdb re-called the multiplex PCR reads, giving one row per CDR3 protein. Counted here are 350,000 or so distinct CDR3 sequences, 17% occurring once; the ten biggest clones make up approximately 30%. Trimming at V came to 3 bases and at J to 5 bases, leaving 6 bases not matched to a gene. The CDR3 covers 14 residues. CDR1 and CDR2 from the germline V gene are DFQATT and SNEGSKA (reference sequence). As to this clonotype: The antigen remains unidentified.

V gene TRBV20-1 combines with J gene TRBJ2-7; 11 nucleotides line up with TRBD2. The sequenced material came from blood. This clonotype was obtained from a woman aged 25 to 39 with Graves' hyperthyroidism that later progressed to Graves' ophthalmopathy. Here the CDR3 DNA reads TGCAGTGCTAGCCGGACTAGCGGGCCCCACGAGCAGTACTTC. Amino acids: CSASRTSGPHEQYF.